Listed below are T cell receptor beta chains from one sample, sequenced in a study of T cell responses to AZD1222 COVID-19 vaccine. The data were produced by immunoSEQ multiplex PCR, yet TCRdb's version contains in-frame clones alone and is incomplete. The sample has 45,000 to 65,000 clones, around 80% seen once. This material consisted of peripheral blood, taken 28 days after the second AZD1222 dose. All receptors derive from an adult who received the AZD1222 COVID-19 vaccine. Both conserved end residues are part of each CDR3. D genes are given only for firm matches. Size is stated for part of the rows, as once, few or many counts, or as a class when the clone is expanded.

d_call j_call v_call clone_size cdr3_length cdr3_aa cdr3_nt
. TRBJ2-7 TRBV2 . 12 CASSGAGNEQYF TGTGCCAGCAGTGGGGCGGGCAACGAGCAGTACTTC
TRBD1 TRBJ2-1 TRBV28 once 16 CASSPWDSTIYNEQFF TGTGCCAGCAGCCCCTGGGACAGTACAATTTACAATGAGCAGTTCTTC
TRBD2 TRBJ2-3 TRBV27 once 19 CASSTRVLAGTTSTDTQYF TGTGCCAGCAGTACCAGGGTTCTAGCGGGTACAACTAGCACAGATACGCAGTATTTT
. TRBJ1-6 TRBV28 . 14 CASNVIGGDSPLHF TGTGCCAGCAACGTAATCGGGGGGGATTCACCCCTCCACTTT
. TRBJ1-6 TRBV28 . 15 CASSLESSYNSPLHF TGTGCCAGCAGTCTGGAAAGCTCCTATAATTCACCCCTCCACTTT
TRBD1 TRBJ1-6 TRBV7-3 . 14 CASSSTGARSPLHF TGTGCCAGCAGCTCGACAGGGGCTCGATCACCCCTCCACTTT
. TRBJ1-5 TRBV5-5 . 14 CASSLGAGYQPQHF TGTGCCAGCAGCTTGGGGGCGGGTTATCAGCCCCAGCATTTT
. TRBJ2-1 TRBV19 . 16 CASSISPGVTYNEQFF TGTGCCAGTAGTATCTCCCCGGGGGTAACCTACAATGAGCAGTTCTTC
. TRBJ2-3 TRBV7-2 . 15 CASSLGSGSTDTQYF TGTGCCAGCAGCTTAGGTAGCGGCAGCACAGATACGCAGTATTTT
. TRBJ1-1 TRBV9 few 16 CASSVAMRTADTEAFF TGTGCCAGCAGCGTAGCTATGAGGACAGCGGACACTGAAGCTTTCTTT
. TRBJ1-1 TRBV2 . 13 CASTRRENTEAFF TGTGCCAGCACCCGGCGGGAGAACACTGAAGCTTTCTTT
. TRBJ1-2 TRBV18 . 14 CASSPTSRDDGYTF TGTGCCAGCTCACCAACGAGCAGGGACGATGGCTACACCTTC
TRBD2 TRBJ2-3 TRBV4-1 . 16 CASSLRGSSFTDTQYF TGCGCCAGCAGCCTCCGCGGGAGTTCGTTTACAGATACGCAGTATTTT
. TRBJ1-1 TRBV3-1/TRBV3-2 . 16 CASSQGGGRWDTEAFF TGTGCCAGCAGCCAAGGGGGGGGGCGTTGGGACACTGAAGCTTTCTTT
. TRBJ2-2 TRBV7-3 . 16 CASSSRARVNTGELFF TGTGCCAGCAGCTCACGGGCCCGGGTGAACACCGGGGAGCTGTTTTTT
TRBD1 TRBJ1-4 TRBV6-5 . 15 CASSSFGTGDEKLFF TGTGCCAGCAGTTCCTTCGGGACAGGGGACGAAAAACTGTTTTTT
. TRBJ1-1 TRBV19 . 13 CASSQGRATEAFF TGTGCCAGTAGTCAAGGCAGGGCCACTGAAGCTTTCTTT
TRBD1 TRBJ1-3 TRBV28 . 14 CASSSGGSGNTIYF TGTGCCAGCAGTTCAGGGGGGTCTGGAAACACCATATATTTT
. TRBJ1-2 TRBV2 . 14 CASSIGRTNYGYTF TGTGCCAGCAGTATTGGACGTACTAACTATGGCTACACCTTC
. TRBJ2-2 TRBV11-3 . 15 CASSLLGANTGELFF TGTGCCAGCAGCTTGTTGGGCGCGAACACCGGGGAGCTGTTTTTT